This TCR beta chain was sequenced in a study of response to subunit inactivated influenza vaccine. General study points: Authors proposed each seasonal influenza vaccination draws in few new T cells.

This clonotype was seen ten or more times. Antigen specificity is unknown. One entry per CDR3 protein results from TCRdb running MiXCR on the RT-PCR reads. The sample includes hundreds of thousands of distinct CDR3 sequences, around 8% of them seen just once. V lost 7 bases to trimming and J lost 0 bases, with 7 bases between them. The CDR3 contains 13 residues. Germline V gene sequence: CDR1 MGHRA, CDR2 YSYEKL. This TCR came from a man between 50 and 75 years old who received an inactivated influenza vaccine. The chain recombines TRBV4-1 with TRBJ2-1; a weak D match, TRBD1 (5 bases). The sequences come from PBMCs from blood, collected about 23 months after vaccination. CDR3 DNA sequence: TGCGCCAGCAAGGGGATCTCCTACAATGAGCAGTTCTTC. The encoded protein is CASKGISYNEQFF.